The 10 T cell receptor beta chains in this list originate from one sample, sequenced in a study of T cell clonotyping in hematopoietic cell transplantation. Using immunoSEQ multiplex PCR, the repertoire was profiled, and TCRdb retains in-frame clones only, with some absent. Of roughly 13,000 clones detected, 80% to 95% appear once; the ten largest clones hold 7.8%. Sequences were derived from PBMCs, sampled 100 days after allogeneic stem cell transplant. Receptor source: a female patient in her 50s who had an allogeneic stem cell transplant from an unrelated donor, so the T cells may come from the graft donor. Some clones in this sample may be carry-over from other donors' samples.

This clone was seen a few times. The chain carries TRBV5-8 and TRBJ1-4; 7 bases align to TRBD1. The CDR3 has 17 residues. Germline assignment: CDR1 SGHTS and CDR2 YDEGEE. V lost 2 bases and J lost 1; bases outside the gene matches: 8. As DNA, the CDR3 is TGTGCCAGCAGCTTCCGACAGGGAACAGAAACTAATGAAAAACTGTTTTTT. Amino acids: CASSFRQGTETNEKLFF.

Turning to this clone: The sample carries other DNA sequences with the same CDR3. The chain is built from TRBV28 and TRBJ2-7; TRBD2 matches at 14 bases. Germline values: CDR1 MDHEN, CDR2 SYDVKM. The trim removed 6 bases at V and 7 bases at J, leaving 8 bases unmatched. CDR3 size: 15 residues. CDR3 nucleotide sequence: TGTGCCAGCAGCTTCGGACTAGCGGGAGGTCGTGAGCAGTACTTC. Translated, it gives CASSFGLAGGREQYF.

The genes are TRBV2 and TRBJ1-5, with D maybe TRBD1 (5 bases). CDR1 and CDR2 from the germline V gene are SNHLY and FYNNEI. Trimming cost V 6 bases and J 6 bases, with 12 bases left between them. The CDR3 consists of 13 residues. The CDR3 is CASSAGNGQPQHF. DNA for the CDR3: TGTGCCAGCAGCGCAGGGAACGGTCAGCCCCAGCATTTT.

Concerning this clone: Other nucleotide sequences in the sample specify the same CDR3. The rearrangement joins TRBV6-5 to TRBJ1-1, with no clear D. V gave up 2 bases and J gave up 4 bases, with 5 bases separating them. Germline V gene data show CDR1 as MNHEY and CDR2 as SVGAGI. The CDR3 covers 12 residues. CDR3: CASSYAGTEAFF. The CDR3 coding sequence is TGTGCCAGCAGTTACGCGGGCACTGAAGCTTTCTTT.

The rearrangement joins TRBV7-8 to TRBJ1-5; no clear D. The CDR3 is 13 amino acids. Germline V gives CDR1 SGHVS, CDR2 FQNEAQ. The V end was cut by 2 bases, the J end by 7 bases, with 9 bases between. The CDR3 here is CASSLRQGQPQHF. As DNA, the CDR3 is TGTGCCAGCAGCTTAAGACAAGGCCAGCCCCAGCATTTT. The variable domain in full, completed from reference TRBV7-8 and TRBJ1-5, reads GAGVSQSPRYKVAKRGQDVALRCDPISGHVSLFWYQQALGQGPEFLTYFQNEAQLDKSGLPSDRFFAERPEGSVSTLKIQRTQQEDSAVYLCASSLRQGQPQHFGDGTRLSIL.

The CDR3 reads CASGDYTQYF. CDR3 sequence (DNA): TGTGCCAGCGGGGACTATACGCAGTATTTT. The chain has TRBV2 and TRBJ2-3; maybe TRBD2 (6 bases). V lost 8 bases, J lost 7 bases, and 7 bases lay in between. Germline values: CDR1 SNHLY, CDR2 FYNNEI. CDR3 length: 10 residues.

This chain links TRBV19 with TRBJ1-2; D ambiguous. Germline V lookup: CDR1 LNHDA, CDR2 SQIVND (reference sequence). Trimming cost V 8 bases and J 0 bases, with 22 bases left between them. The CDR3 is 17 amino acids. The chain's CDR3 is CASSPLFDGTTNYGYTF. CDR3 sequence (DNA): TGTGCCAGTTCCCCCCTCTTCGACGGAACCACTAACTATGGCTACACCTTC.

CDR3 DNA: TGCGCCAGCAGCCGGGATGTAACAGGGGGTAACTATGGCTACACCTTC. Its translation is CASSRDVTGGNYGYTF. The chain has TRBV4-1 and TRBJ1-2; TRBD1 matches 8 bases. Losses at the gene ends were 4 bases for V and 1 base for J; bases not matched to a gene: 8. The CDR3 runs 16 residues. CDR1 and CDR2 from the germline V gene are MGHRA and YSYEKL.

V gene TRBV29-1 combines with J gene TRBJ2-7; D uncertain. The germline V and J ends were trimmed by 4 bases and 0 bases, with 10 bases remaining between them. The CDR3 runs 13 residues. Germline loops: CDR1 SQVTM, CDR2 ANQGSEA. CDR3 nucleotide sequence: TGCAGCGTTGTAGCCTCCGGCTCCTACGAGCAGTACTTC. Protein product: CSVVASGSYEQYF.

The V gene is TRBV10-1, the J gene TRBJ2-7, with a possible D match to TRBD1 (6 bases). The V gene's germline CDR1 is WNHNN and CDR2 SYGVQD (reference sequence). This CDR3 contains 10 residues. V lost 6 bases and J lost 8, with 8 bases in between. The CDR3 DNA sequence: TGCGCCAGCAGGGGGGCCAAGCAGTACTTC. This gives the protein CASRGAKQYF.